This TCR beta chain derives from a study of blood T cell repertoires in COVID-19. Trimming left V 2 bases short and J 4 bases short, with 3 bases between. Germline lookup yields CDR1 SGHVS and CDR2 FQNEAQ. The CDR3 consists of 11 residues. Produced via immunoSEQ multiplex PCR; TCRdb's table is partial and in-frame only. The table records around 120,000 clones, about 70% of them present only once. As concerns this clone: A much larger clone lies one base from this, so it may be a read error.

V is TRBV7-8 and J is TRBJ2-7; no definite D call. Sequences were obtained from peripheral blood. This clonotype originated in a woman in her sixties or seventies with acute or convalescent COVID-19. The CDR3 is CASSLSYEQYF. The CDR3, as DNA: TGTGCCAGCAGCTTATCGTACGAGCAGTACTTC.